These 9 T cell receptor beta chains came from one sample sequenced in a study of T cells after yellow fever vaccination. Each CDR3 protein gets one entry after TCRdb re-called the 5' RACE reads with MiXCR. The sample records approximately 300,000 distinct CDR3 sequences, over 10% being singletons. The sequences come from CD4+ T cells sorted from PBMCs, collected 45 days after the yellow fever booster vaccination. The receptors here all came from a man under 40 who received the YFV17D yellow fever vaccine.

This sequence joins TRBV5-5 and TRBJ2-2; tentatively, D is TRBD1 or TRBD2 (5 bases each). The CDR3 extends over 16 amino acids. With 4 bases removed from V and 3 bases from J, the gap between germline ends came to 16 bases. Germline loops: CDR1 SGHKS, CDR2 YYEKEE (reference sequence). The CDR3 DNA is TGTGCCAGCAGCATACCCGGGACGGGTTACACCGGGGAGCTGTTTTTT. It translates to CASSIPGTGYTGELFF.

The J gene is TRBJ2-2, the V gene TRBV11-2; 13 nucleotides agree with TRBD2. Germline values: CDR1 SGHAT, CDR2 FQNNGV. The CDR3 contains 20 residues. Trimming at V came to 2 bases and at J to 0 bases, leaving 9 bases not matched to a gene. This CDR3 is CASSLLSRTSGRTNTGELFF. The CDR3 DNA follows: TGTGCCAGCAGCTTACTATCCCGGACTAGCGGGAGAACGAACACCGGGGAGCTGTTTTTT.

The CDR3 region is CSAEEGSGPQHF. CDR3 DNA sequence: TGCAGCGCGGAAGAGGGCTCTGGGCCCCAGCATTTT. This chain joins TRBV29-1 and TRBJ1-5; no clear D. V lost 7 bases and J 9 bases, leaving 16 bases between the germline ends. From germline, CDR1 is SQVTM and CDR2 ANQGSEA. The CDR3 is 12 amino acids.

This clonotype was counted only a few times. The chain couples TRBV5-1 to TRBJ2-7; D possibly corresponds to TRBD2 (5 bases). From germline, CDR1 is SGHRS and CDR2 YFSETQ. CDR3 length: 15 amino acids. Between the trimmed V and J ends, which lost 2 bases and 3 bases, there was a span of 15 bases. The CDR3 region is CASSFEGRPNYEQYF. CDR3 coding DNA: TGCGCCAGCAGCTTCGAGGGCCGCCCCAACTACGAGCAGTACTTC.

This clonotype appeared a few times. The chain employs TRBV20-1 and TRBJ2-5; 7 nucleotides match TRBD2. The trim removed 6 bases at V and 5 bases at J, leaving 15 bases unmatched. From germline, CDR1 is DFQATT and CDR2 SNEGSKA (reference sequence). The CDR3 has 15 amino acids. The CDR3 DNA reads as TGCAGTGCCCGAGCGTCCGGACTAGGTTTGGAGACCCAGTACTTC. It specifies CSARASGLGLETQYF.

This clonotype was seen a handful of times. In DNA, the CDR3 is TGCAGCGTTGAAGTTACCGGGAGGGCCCGTGAGCAGTTCTTC. Translated, it gives CSVEVTGRAREQFF. The V gene is TRBV29-1, the J gene TRBJ2-1; the match to TRBD2 covers 8 bases. CDR1 and CDR2 (germline): SQVTM, ANQGSEA. This CDR3 spans 14 amino acids. The junction had 8 bases not matched to a gene; V was cut back by 1 base and J by 9 bases.

In this sample, this clonotype turned up a few times. The J gene is TRBJ2-2, the V gene TRBV7-9; the D is unclear. The CDR3 is made up of 15 amino acids. Germline values: CDR1 SEHNR, CDR2 FQNEAQ (reference sequence). Trimming stripped 0 bases from V and 5 bases from J, with 10 bases between. In nucleotides, the CDR3 is TGTGCCAGCAGCTTAGCGGCAGCCCAAACCGGGGAGCTGTTTTTT. The encoded protein is CASSLAAAQTGELFF.

The J gene is TRBJ1-3, the V gene TRBV21-1. TRBV21-1 is flagged as a pseudogene. This CDR3 region has 15 residues. CDR3: CASSKEVFSGNTIYF. DNA of the CDR3: TGTGCCAGCAGCAAAGAAGTATTCTCTGGAAACACCATATATTTT.

This rearrangement joins TRBV20-1 to TRBJ2-3, with 7 bases lining up with TRBD2. V trimming: 5 bases; J trimming: 0 bases; junction bases outside the gene matches: 20. The CDR3 runs to 19 residues. Germline V lookup: CDR1 DFQATT, CDR2 SNEGSKA (reference sequence). The CDR3 coding sequence is TGCAGTGCTCTTGGGGGGAGGGGCGCATACCAGGCTAGCACAGATACGCAGTATTTT. Protein product: CSALGGRGAYQASTDTQYF.